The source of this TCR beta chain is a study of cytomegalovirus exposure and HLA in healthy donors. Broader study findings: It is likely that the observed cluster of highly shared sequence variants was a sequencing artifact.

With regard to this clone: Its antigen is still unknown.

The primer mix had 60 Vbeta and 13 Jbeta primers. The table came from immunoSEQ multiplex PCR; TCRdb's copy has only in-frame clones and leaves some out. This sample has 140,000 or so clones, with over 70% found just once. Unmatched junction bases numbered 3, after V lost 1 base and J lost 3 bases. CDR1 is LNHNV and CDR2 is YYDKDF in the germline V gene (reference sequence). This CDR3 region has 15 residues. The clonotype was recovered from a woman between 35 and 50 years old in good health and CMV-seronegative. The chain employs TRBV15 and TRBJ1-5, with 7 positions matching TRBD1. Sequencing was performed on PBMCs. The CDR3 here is CATSRAEGANQPQHF. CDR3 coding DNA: TGTGCCACCAGCAGAGCCGAGGGGGCCAATCAGCCCCAGCATTTT.